This T cell receptor (beta chain) was observed in a study of CD8 T cells in Susac syndrome. It was with random hexamers that 0.5 to 1 ug RNA was reverse transcribed. TCRdb fed the immunoSEQ multiplex PCR reads into MiXCR, producing one record per CDR3 protein. Of 100,000 or so distinct CDR3 sequences in the sample, roughly 91% were seen once. Trimming removed 0 bases from V and 2 bases from J, with 9 bases in between. The CDR3 has 14 amino acids. The germline CDR1 and CDR2 sequences are SGHDT and YYEEEE. This clonotype was recorded only once. The receptor was isolated from a human donor in good health. The chain carries TRBV5-6 and TRBJ2-7, with D possibly called TRBD1 or TRBD2 (5 bases each). The specimen sequenced was CD4+ T cells from PBMCs. The CDR3 spells CASSLGGKTYEQYF. CDR3 DNA sequence: TGTGCCAGCAGCTTGGGGGGGAAGACCTACGAGCAGTACTTC.